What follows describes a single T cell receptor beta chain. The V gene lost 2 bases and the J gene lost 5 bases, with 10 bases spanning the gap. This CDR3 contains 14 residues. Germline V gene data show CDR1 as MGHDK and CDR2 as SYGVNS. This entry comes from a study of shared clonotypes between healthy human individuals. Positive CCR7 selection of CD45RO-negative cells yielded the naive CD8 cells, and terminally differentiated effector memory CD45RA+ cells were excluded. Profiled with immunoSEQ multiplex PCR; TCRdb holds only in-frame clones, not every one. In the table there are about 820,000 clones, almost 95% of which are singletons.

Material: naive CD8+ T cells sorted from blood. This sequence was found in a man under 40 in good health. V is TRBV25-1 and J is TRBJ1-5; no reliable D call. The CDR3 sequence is CASSEIMADQPQHF. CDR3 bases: TGTGCCAGCAGTGAAATTATGGCTGATCAGCCCCAGCATTTT.